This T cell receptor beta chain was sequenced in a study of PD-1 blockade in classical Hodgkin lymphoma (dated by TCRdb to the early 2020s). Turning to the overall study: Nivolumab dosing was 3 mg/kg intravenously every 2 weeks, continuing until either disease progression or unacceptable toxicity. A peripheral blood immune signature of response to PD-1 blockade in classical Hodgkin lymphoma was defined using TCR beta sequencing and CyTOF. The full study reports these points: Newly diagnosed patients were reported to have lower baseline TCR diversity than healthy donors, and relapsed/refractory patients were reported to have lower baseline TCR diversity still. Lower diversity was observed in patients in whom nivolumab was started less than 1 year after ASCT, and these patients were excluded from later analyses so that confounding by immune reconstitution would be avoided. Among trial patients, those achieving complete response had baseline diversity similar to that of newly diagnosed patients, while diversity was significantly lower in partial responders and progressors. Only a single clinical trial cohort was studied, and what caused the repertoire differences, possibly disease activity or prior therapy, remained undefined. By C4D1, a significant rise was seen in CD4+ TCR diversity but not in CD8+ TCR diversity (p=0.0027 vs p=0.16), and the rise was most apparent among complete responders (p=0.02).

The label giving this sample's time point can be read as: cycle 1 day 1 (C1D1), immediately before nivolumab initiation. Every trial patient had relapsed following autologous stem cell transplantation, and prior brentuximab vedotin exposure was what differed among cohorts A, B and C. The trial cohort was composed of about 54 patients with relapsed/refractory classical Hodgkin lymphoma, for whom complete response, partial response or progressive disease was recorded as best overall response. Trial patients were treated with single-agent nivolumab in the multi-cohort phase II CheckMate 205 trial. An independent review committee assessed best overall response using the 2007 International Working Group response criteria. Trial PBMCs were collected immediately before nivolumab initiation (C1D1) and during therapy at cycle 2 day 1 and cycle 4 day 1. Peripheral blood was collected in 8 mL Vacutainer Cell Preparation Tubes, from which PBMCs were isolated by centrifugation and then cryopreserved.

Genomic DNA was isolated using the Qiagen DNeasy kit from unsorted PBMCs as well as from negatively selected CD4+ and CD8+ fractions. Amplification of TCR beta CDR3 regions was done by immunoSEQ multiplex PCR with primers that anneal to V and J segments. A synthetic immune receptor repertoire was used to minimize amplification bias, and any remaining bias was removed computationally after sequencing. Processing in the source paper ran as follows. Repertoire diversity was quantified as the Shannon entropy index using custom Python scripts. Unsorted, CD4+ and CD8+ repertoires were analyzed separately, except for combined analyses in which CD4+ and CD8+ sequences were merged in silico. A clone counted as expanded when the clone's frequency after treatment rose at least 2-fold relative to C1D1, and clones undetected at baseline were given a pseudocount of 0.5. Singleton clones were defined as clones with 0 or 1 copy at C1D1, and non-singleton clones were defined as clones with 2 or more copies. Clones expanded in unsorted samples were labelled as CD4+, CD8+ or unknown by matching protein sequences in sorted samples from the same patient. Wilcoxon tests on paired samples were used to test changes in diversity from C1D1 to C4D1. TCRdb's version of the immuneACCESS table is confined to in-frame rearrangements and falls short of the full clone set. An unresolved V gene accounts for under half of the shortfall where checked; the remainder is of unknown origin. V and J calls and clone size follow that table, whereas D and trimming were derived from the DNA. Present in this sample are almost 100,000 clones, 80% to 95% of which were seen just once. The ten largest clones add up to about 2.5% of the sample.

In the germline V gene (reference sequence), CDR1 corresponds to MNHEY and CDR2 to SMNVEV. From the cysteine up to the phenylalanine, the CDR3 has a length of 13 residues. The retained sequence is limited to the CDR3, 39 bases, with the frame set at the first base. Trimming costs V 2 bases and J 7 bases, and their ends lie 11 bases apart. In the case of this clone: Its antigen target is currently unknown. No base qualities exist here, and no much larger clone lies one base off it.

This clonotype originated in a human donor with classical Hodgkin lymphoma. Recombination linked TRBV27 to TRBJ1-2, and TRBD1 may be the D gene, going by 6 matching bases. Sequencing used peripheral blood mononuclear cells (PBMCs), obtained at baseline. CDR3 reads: CASSLKETGGYTF. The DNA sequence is TGTGCCAGCAGTTTAAAAGAGACAGGTGGCTACACCTTC.